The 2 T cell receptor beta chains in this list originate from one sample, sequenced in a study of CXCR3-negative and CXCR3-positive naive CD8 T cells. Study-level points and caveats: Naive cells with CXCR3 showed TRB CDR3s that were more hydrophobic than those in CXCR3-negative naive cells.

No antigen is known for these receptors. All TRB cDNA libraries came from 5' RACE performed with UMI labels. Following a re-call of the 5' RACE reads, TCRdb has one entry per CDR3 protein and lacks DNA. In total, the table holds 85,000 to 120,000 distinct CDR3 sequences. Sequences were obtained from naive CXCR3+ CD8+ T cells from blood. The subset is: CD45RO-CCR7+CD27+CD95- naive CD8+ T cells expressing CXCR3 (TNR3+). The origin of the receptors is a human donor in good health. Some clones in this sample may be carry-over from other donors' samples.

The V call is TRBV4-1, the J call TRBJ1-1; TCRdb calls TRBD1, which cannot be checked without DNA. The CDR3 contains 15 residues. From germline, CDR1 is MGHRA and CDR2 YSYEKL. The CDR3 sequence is CASSQGTGKQAEAFF.

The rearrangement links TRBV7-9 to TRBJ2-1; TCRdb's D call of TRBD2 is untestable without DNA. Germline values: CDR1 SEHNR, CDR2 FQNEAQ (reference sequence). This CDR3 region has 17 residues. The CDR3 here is CASSLKLAGESYNEQFF.